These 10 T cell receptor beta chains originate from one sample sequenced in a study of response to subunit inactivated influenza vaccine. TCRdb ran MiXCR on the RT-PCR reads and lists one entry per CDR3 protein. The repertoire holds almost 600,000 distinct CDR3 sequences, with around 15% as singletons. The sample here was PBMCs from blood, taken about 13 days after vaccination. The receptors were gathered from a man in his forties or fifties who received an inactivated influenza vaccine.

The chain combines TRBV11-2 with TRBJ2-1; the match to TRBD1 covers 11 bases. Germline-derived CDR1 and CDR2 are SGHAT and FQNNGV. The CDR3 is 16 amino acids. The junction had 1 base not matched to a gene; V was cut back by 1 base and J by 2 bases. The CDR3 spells CASSLGDRGAYNEQFF. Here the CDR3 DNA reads TGTGCCAGCAGCTTAGGGGACAGGGGGGCCTACAATGAGCAGTTCTTC.

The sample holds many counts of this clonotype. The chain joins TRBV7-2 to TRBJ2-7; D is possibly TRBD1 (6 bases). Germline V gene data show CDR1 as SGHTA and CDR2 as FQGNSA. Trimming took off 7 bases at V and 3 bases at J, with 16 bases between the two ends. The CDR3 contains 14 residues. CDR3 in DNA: TGTGCCAGCAAGATGGACAGACTGAGCTACGAGCAGTACTTC. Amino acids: CASKMDRLSYEQYF.

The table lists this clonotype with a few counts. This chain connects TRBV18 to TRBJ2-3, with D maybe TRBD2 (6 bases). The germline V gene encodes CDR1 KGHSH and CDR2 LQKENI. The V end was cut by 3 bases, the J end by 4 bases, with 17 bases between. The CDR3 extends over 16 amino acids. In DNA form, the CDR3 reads TGTGCCAGCTCACCCCTCGGGAGACCCAGATCAGATACGCAGTATTTT. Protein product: CASSPLGRPRSDTQYF.

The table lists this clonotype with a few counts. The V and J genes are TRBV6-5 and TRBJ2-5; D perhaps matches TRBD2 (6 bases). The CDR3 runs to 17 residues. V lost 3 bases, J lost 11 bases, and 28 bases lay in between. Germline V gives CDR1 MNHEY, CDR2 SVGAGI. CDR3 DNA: TGTGCCAGCAGTTATATAGTGGAAGGGGCTTCGGTCGGAGGGCAGTACTTC. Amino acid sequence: CASSYIVEGASVGGQYF.

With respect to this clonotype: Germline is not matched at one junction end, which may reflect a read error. CDR3 loop: CASSLPSWPIRNF. Here the CDR3 DNA reads TGTGCCAGCAGCCTACCAAGTTGGCCGATAAGGAACTTC. The J gene is TRBJ2-7, the V gene TRBV7-2; D is uncertain. CDR1 and CDR2 from the germline V gene are SGHTA and FQGNSA. The CDR3 covers 13 residues.

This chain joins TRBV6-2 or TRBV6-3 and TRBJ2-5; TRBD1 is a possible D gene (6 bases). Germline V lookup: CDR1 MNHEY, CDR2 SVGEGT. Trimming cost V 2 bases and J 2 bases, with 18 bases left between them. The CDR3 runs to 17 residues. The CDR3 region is CASSYRMGRGNQETQYF. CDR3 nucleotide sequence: TGTGCCAGCAGTTACCGGATGGGCAGGGGTAATCAAGAGACCCAGTACTTC.

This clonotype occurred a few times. Here the CDR3 reads CASSFWRGGQETQYF. CDR3 nucleotides: TGTGCCAGCAGTTTTTGGCGGGGGGGGCAAGAGACCCAGTACTTC. The gene calls are TRBV27 and TRBJ2-5; TRBD2 agrees at 9 bases. The CDR3 loop spans 15 amino acids. CDR1 and CDR2 from the germline V gene are MNHEY and SMNVEV (reference sequence). V was clipped by 3 bases and J by 2 bases; unmatched bases: 4.

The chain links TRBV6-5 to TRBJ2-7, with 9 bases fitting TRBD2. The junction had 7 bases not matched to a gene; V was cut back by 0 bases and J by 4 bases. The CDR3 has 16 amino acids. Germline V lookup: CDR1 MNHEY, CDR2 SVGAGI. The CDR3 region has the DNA TGTGCCAGCAGTTACTCGATAAATAGCGGGAGTTACGAGCAGTACTTC. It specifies CASSYSINSGSYEQYF.

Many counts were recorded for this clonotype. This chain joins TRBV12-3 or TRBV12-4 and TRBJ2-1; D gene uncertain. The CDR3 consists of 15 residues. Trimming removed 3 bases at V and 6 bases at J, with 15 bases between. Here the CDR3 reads CASSFMSLRGNEQFF. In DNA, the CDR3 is TGTGCCAGCAGTTTCATGTCTCTAAGAGGCAATGAGCAGTTCTTC.

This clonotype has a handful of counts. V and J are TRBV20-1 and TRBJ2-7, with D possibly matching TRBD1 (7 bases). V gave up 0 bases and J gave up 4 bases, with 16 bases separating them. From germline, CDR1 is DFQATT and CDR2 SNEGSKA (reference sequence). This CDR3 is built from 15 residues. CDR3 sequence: CSARETGLGTYEQYF. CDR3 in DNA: TGCAGTGCTAGAGAGACAGGGTTGGGGACTTACGAGCAGTACTTC.